The sequence of this T cell receptor (beta chain) was determined in a study of regulatory T cells in long-lasting Graves disease. Findings and caveats of the study: A greater number of public clonotypes (approximately 2,700) was shared by persistent patients than by new patients (about 960). Under persistent disease, TRBV28, TRBJ1-2 and TRBJ2-5 were used preferentially.

The CDR3 consists of 14 residues. Germline CDR1 and CDR2: DFQATT and SNEGSKA (reference sequence). The V and J ends lost 1 base and 2 bases respectively, with 12 bases between them. Time point: newly diagnosed GD, antithyroid drugs for less than 3 months. The TCR library was prepared using RNA isolated from PBMCs. Building the TCR beta libraries relied on iRepertoire HTBI primers, and CDR3 regions underwent Arm-PCR. TCRdb reprocessed the multiplex PCR reads via MiXCR and lists one record per CDR3 protein. Among about 200,000 distinct CDR3 sequences listed, around 20% were seen once. Comments on this clonotype: What it recognizes is unknown.

The data also belong to a second study, concerning T cells in Graves' hyperthyroidism and ophthalmopathy. That source adds: The hyperthyroidism patients had all been newly diagnosed, and their disease duration was under 2 months. Their ages ranged from 18 to 65 years. In blood, most of the thyroid clonotypes expanded above 0.001 were also present.

The sequence came from a woman in her 30s with Graves disease. The genes are TRBV20-1 and TRBJ2-7; D possibly corresponds to TRBD2 (5 bases). The source material was peripheral blood mononuclear cells (PBMCs), sampled at new diagnosis, from a patient treated with antithyroid drugs. This CDR3 reads CSARGAGHAYEQYF. CDR3 sequence (DNA): TGCAGTGCTAGAGGGGCGGGTCACGCCTACGAGCAGTACTTC.